The 10 T cell receptor beta chains listed next were all sequenced from one sample in a study of blood T cell repertoires in COVID-19. Sequenced by immunoSEQ multiplex PCR; TCRdb stores in-frame clones only, minus some. The sample lists 160,000 or so clones, more than 75% occurring once. Sample: PBMCs or T cells enriched from blood (not recorded which). These receptors originate from a man in his forties who had recovered from COVID-19.

V usage is TRBV21-1 and J usage is TRBJ2-7; the DNA was not compared with TRBD1, the D call given in the table. TRBV21-1 is a documented pseudogene. CDR3 length: 17 amino acids. The CDR3: CASSKGTAPSGLHEQYF. The CDR3 region has the DNA TGTGCCAGCAGCAAAGGGACAGCCCCCTCCGGACTGCACGAGCAGTACTTC.

The chain employs TRBV4-1 and TRBJ2-1; D unresolved. The CDR3 totals 14 residues. V was trimmed by 4 bases and J by 7 bases, leaving 14 bases between them. Germline V gene lookup returns CDR1 MGHRA and CDR2 YSYEKL. The CDR3 here is CASSPPRAINEQFF. As DNA, the CDR3 is TGCGCCAGCAGCCCCCCCCGAGCTATTAATGAGCAGTTCTTC.

V usage is TRBV6-5 and J usage is TRBJ2-5; 13 nucleotides match TRBD2. The CDR3 consists of 15 residues. From germline, CDR1 is MNHEY and CDR2 SVGAGI. V was clipped by 7 bases and J by 5 bases; unmatched bases: 7. CDR3 in amino acids: CASTRLAGGAETQYF. The CDR3 DNA follows: TGTGCCAGCACCAGACTAGCGGGGGGCGCGGAGACCCAGTACTTC.

This chain joins TRBV5-1 and TRBJ2-1, with D perhaps matching TRBD1 (5 bases). The CDR3 sequence is 14 residues long. Trimming pared 3 bases from V and 1 base from J, leaving 8 bases between. Per germline, CDR1 SGHRS and CDR2 YFSETQ. The CDR3 loop reads CASSSQGSYNEQFF. As DNA, the CDR3 is TGCGCCAGCAGCTCCCAGGGATCCTACAATGAGCAGTTCTTC.

This clone has a handful of counts. The CDR3: CAWNRDRVGNTIYF. CDR3 DNA: TGTGCCTGGAATAGGGACAGGGTTGGAAACACCATATATTTT. The chain uses TRBV30 and TRBJ1-3, with TRBD1 matching over 9 bases. The germline V gene encodes CDR1 GTSNPN and CDR2 SVGIG (reference sequence). The CDR3 spans 14 residues. V shed 4 bases and J 3 bases; nucleotides not matched to a gene: 4.

The rearrangement links TRBV3-1 (or the pseudogene TRBV3-2) to TRBJ2-3; a weak D match, TRBD2 (7 bases). This CDR3 is built from 18 residues. V lost 0 bases and J 2 bases, leaving 18 bases between the germline ends. The germline gives CDR1 LGHDT, CDR2 YNNKEL (reference sequence). The CDR3 region has the DNA TGTGCCAGCAGCCAAGATGCGACGGCGGGGGCAGACACAGATACGCAGTATTTT. This gives the protein CASSQDATAGADTDTQYF.

This sequence joins TRBV9 and TRBJ1-6; tentatively, D is TRBD1 (5 bases). In germline, CDR1 is SGDLS, CDR2 YYNGEE. The CDR3 has 14 residues. Deletions cut 0 bases from V and 9 bases from J, with 10 bases between. CDR3 nucleotide sequence: TGTGCCAGCAGCGTAGTGGGGGGTAGTTCACCCCTCCACTTT. Translating it yields CASSVVGGSSPLHF.

CDR3 sequence: CASSERGTAWSGYTF. CDR3 sequence (DNA): TGTGCCAGCAGTGAAAGAGGGACAGCCTGGAGTGGCTACACCTTC. The rearrangement uses TRBV6-1 and TRBJ1-2; 7 bases align to TRBD1. The CDR3 runs to 15 residues. Germline CDR1 is MNHNS and CDR2 is SASEGT. The ends lost 2 bases at V and 7 bases at J; junction bases unmatched: 10.

V usage is TRBV21-1 and J usage is TRBJ1-2; the table's D gene call, TRBD1, was not cross checked with the DNA. TRBV21-1 is a documented pseudogene. The CDR3 is 19 amino acids. This CDR3 reads CASSTGTGAKSLLNYGYTF. In DNA form, the CDR3 reads TGTGCCAGCAGCACTGGGACAGGGGCCAAATCTTTACTTAACTATGGCTACACCTTC.

This clone was counted between two and nine times. V and J are TRBV21-1 and TRBJ1-2; the listed D gene, TRBD1, was not tested against the DNA. TRBV21-1 is noted as a pseudogene. The CDR3 extends over 14 amino acids. The CDR3, as DNA: TGTGCCAGCAGCAAAGGGACAGGGGGCTGTGGCTACACCTTC. This codes for CASSKGTGGCGYTF.